These T cell receptor beta chains were read from a single sample in a study of OX40 agonist ivuxolimab in advanced cancers. Sequencing was performed with immunoSEQ multiplex PCR; in TCRdb, only in-frame clones are kept and a portion is missing. The repertoire consists of some 80,000 clones, with about nine tenths occurring once and the leading ten covering approximately 2.4%. This specimen was CD4+ or CD8+ T cells sorted from blood, taken in a trial of the OX40 agonist ivuxolimab. Source of these receptors: an adult with an advanced solid tumor such as melanoma, head and neck, liver or kidney cancer. CDR3s include the opening cysteine and the closing phenylalanine or tryptophan. The order of the fields is D gene, J gene, V gene, CDR3 length, clone size, CDR3 protein. D genes are given only for firm matches. Clone sizes are given selectively: once, few, many, or a class where the clone is expanded.

d_call: .
j_call: TRBJ2-2
v_call: TRBV5-1
cdr3_length: 15
clone_size: .
cdr3_aa: CASSLDSSNTGELFF

d_call: .
j_call: TRBJ2-3
v_call: TRBV27
cdr3_length: 14
clone_size: .
cdr3_aa: CASSPVLRSDTQYF

d_call: TRBD1
j_call: TRBJ1-2
v_call: TRBV11-2
cdr3_length: 13
clone_size: .
cdr3_aa: CASSPQQGFGYTF

d_call: .
j_call: TRBJ2-7
v_call: TRBV2
cdr3_length: 13
clone_size: .
cdr3_aa: CASSEGRASEQYF

d_call: .
j_call: TRBJ2-1
v_call: TRBV18
cdr3_length: 14
clone_size: .
cdr3_aa: CASSPGRDGNEQFF

d_call: TRBD1
j_call: TRBJ2-2
v_call: TRBV5-1
cdr3_length: 15
clone_size: .
cdr3_aa: CASSSGTGYTGELFF

d_call: .
j_call: TRBJ1-2
v_call: TRBV28
cdr3_length: 13
clone_size: .
cdr3_aa: CASSPRGGYGYTF

d_call: TRBD2
j_call: TRBJ2-3
v_call: TRBV28
cdr3_length: 16
clone_size: once
cdr3_aa: CASSLRLAGGGDTQYF

d_call: TRBD1
j_call: TRBJ2-3
v_call: TRBV20-1
cdr3_length: 11
clone_size: .
cdr3_aa: CSGQGTDTQYF

d_call: TRBD1
j_call: TRBJ1-5
v_call: TRBV15
cdr3_length: 16
clone_size: .
cdr3_aa: CATSSGLQGAGQPQHF

d_call: .
j_call: TRBJ1-6
v_call: TRBV5-1
cdr3_length: 15
clone_size: .
cdr3_aa: CASSWDTDSTSPLHF

d_call: .
j_call: TRBJ2-2
v_call: TRBV5-1
cdr3_length: 16
clone_size: .
cdr3_aa: CASSPPSMLATGELFF

d_call: TRBD1
j_call: TRBJ2-5
v_call: TRBV19
cdr3_length: 13
clone_size: .
cdr3_aa: CASSNLRGETQYF

d_call: .
j_call: TRBJ2-7
v_call: TRBV11-2
cdr3_length: 14
clone_size: once
cdr3_aa: CASSLASRTYEQYF

d_call: TRBD1
j_call: TRBJ1-1
v_call: TRBV5-1
cdr3_length: 15
clone_size: .
cdr3_aa: CASSLQGVIDTEAFF

d_call: .
j_call: TRBJ2-3
v_call: TRBV30
cdr3_length: 14
clone_size: .
cdr3_aa: CASTGQGLTDTQYF

d_call: .
j_call: TRBJ1-2
v_call: TRBV19
cdr3_length: 17
clone_size: .
cdr3_aa: CASALGTFRRRATGYTF

d_call: .
j_call: TRBJ2-7
v_call: TRBV5-6
cdr3_length: 13
clone_size: .
cdr3_aa: CASSFTYGVEQYF

d_call: .
j_call: TRBJ1-5
v_call: TRBV7-9
cdr3_length: 13
clone_size: few
cdr3_aa: CASSLGQNQPQHF

d_call: .
j_call: TRBJ1-1
v_call: TRBV15
cdr3_length: 15
clone_size: .
cdr3_aa: CATSPGVDGSTEAFF

d_call: TRBD2
j_call: TRBJ2-3
v_call: TRBV5-1
cdr3_length: 16
clone_size: .
cdr3_aa: CASSLRLAGGVDTQYF

d_call: .
j_call: TRBJ2-7
v_call: TRBV20-1
cdr3_length: 11
clone_size: few
cdr3_aa: CSAAGAYEQYF

d_call: TRBD1
j_call: TRBJ2-7
v_call: TRBV29-1
cdr3_length: 15
clone_size: .
cdr3_aa: CSVLPRDRPSYEQYF

d_call: .
j_call: TRBJ1-4
v_call: TRBV7-2
cdr3_length: 15
clone_size: .
cdr3_aa: CASSLGTGWGEKLFF

d_call: TRBD2
j_call: TRBJ2-1
v_call: TRBV7-9
cdr3_length: 16
clone_size: .
cdr3_aa: CASSFPSGGLRGEQFF

d_call: .
j_call: TRBJ1-1
v_call: TRBV7-6
cdr3_length: 13
clone_size: .
cdr3_aa: CASSSTSGTEAFF